Sequencing of this TCR beta chain was carried out in a study of shared clonotypes between healthy human individuals. Study context: Donor ages ranged 18 to 49 years: two women, a few men. Three plates were used per donor for CD4 naive, three for CD4 memory, two for CD8 naive and one for CD8 memory.

All donors were healthy HIV-negative adults lacking recent acute infections or vaccinations. CDR1 and CDR2 (germline): SGHAT, FQNNGV. With 6 bases removed from V and 0 bases from J, the gap between germline ends came to 15 bases. There are 16 residues in the CDR3. The authors split each subset's genomic DNA evenly across several immunoSEQ plates. Assay: immunoSEQ multiplex PCR; the TCRdb copy retains only in-frame clones and omits some. Of millions of clones listed, around 90% were seen once; the top ten hold under 0.15%. The sequence came from a young man in good health. The specimen sequenced was naive CD4+ T cells sorted from blood. Indicated subset: CD45RA+ positively selected. J is TRBJ2-1 and V is TRBV11-2; D is perhaps TRBD2 (6 bases). In DNA, the CDR3 is TGTGCCAGCAGGTCTGAAACGGGGGTCTCCTACAATGAGCAGTTCTTC. This sequence encodes CASRSETGVSYNEQFF.